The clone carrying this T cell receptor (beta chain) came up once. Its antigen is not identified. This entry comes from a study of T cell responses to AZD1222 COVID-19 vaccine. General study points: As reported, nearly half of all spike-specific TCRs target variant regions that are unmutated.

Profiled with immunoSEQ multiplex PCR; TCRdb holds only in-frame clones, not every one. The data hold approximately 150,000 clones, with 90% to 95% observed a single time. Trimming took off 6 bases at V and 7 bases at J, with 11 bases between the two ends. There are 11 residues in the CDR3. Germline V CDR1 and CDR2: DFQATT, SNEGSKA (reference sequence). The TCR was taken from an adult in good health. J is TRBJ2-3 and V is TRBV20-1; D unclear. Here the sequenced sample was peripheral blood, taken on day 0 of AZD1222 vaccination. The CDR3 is CSAAVENTQYF. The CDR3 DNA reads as TGCAGTGCGGCGGTGGAAAATACGCAGTATTTT.